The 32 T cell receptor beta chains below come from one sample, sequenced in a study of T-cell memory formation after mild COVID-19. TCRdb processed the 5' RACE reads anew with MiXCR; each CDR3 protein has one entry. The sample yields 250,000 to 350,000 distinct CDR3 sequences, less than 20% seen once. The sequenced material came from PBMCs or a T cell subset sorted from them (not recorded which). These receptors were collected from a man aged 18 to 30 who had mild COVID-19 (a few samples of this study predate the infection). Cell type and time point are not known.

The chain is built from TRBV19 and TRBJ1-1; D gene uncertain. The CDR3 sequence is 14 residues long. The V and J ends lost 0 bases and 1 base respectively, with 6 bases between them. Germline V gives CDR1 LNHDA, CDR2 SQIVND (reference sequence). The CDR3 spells CASSIDPRNTEAFF. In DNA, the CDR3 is TGTGCCAGTAGTATAGATCCCAGGAACACTGAAGCTTTCTTT.

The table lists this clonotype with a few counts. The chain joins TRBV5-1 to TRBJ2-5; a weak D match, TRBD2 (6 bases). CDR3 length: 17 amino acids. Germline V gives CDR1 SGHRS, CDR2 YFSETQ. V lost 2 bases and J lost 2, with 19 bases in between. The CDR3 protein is CASSLGVLVGGQETQYF. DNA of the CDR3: TGCGCCAGCAGCTTAGGCGTCCTTGTCGGGGGTCAAGAGACCCAGTACTTC.

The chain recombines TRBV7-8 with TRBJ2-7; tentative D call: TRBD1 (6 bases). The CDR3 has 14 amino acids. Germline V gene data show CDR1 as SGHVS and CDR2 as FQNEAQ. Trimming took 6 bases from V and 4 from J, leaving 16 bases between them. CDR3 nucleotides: TGTGCCAGCAGTAAAACAGGGAATACTTACGAGCAGTACTTC. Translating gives CASSKTGNTYEQYF.

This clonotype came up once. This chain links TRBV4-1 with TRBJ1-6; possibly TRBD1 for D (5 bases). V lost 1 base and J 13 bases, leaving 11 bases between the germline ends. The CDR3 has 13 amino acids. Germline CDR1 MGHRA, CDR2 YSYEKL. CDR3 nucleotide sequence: TGCGCCAGCAGCCAAGGGGACCGGCGGCCCCTCCACTTT. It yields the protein CASSQGDRRPLHF.

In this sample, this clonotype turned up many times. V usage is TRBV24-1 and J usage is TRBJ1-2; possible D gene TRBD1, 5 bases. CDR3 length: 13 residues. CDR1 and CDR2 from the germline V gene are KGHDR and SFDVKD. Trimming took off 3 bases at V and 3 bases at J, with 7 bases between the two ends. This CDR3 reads CATSDGTYYGYTF. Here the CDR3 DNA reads TGTGCCACCAGTGATGGGACCTACTATGGCTACACCTTC.

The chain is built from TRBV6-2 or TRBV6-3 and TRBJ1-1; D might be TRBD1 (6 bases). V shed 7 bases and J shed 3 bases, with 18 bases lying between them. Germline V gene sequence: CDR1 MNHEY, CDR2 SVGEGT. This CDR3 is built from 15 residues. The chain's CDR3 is CASTKGGRAHTEAFF. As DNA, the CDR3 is TGTGCCAGCACCAAAGGGGGACGAGCTCACACTGAAGCTTTCTTT.

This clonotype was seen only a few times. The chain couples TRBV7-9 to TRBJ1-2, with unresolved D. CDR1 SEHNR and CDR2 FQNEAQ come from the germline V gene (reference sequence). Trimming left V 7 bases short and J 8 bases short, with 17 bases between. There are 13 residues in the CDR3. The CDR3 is CASNRGTDSGYTF. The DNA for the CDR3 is TGTGCCAGCAACCGAGGTACGGACTCCGGCTACACCTTC.

The CDR3 protein is CASSEAGPEQYF. CDR3 DNA: TGTGCCAGCAGTGAAGCGGGCCCCGAGCAGTACTTC. The J gene is TRBJ2-7, the V gene TRBV2; D unresolved. The CDR3 is made up of 12 amino acids. Trimming took 0 bases from V and 6 from J, leaving 6 bases between them. Looked up from germline, CDR1 is SNHLY and CDR2 is FYNNEI.

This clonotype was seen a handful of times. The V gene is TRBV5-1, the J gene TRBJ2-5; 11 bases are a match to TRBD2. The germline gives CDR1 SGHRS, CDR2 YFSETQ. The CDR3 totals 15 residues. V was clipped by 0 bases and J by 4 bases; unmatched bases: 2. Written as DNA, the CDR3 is TGCGCCAGCAGCTTGGCTAGCGGGGGGCCAGAGACCCAGTACTTC. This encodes CASSLASGGPETQYF.

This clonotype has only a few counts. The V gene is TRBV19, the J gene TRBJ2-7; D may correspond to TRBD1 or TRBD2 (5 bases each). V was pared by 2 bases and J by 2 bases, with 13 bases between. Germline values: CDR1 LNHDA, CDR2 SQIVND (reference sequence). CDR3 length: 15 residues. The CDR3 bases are TGTGCCAGTAGTATAAACGGGCAGGGACCCTACGAGCAGTACTTC. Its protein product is CASSINGQGPYEQYF.

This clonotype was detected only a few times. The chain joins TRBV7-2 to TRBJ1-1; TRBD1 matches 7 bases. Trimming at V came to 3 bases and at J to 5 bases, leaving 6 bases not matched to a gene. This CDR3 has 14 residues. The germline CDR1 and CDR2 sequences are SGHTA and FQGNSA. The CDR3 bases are TGTGCCAGCAGCTTTGACAGGGCTGTGACTGAAGCTTTCTTT. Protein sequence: CASSFDRAVTEAFF.

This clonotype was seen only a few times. CDR3 region: CASSEKRQTTNEKLFF. DNA of the CDR3: TGCGCCAGCAGTGAGAAAAGACAAACAACTAATGAAAAACTGTTTTTT. The chain carries TRBV10-2 and TRBJ1-4; D uncertain. Per germline, CDR1 WSHSY and CDR2 SAAADI. The CDR3 runs 16 residues. The V gene lost 2 bases and the J gene lost 0 bases, with 10 bases spanning the gap.

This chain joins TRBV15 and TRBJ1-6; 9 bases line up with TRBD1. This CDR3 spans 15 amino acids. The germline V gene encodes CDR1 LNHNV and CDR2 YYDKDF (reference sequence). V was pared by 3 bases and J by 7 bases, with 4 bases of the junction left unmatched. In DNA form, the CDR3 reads TGTGCCACCAGCAGGAGGGACAGGGCCAATTCACCCCTCCACTTT. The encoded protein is CATSRRDRANSPLHF.

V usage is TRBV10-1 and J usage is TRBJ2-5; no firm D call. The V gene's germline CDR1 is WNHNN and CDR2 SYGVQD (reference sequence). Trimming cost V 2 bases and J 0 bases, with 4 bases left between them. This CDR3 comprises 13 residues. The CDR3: CASSEANQETQYF. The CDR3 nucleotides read TGCGCCAGCAGTGAGGCGAACCAAGAGACCCAGTACTTC.

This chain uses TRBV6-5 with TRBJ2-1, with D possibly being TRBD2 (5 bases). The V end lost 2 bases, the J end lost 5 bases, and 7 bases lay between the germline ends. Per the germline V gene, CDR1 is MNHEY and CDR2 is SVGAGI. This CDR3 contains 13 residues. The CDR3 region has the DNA TGTGCCAGCAGTTACACCGGGAACAATGAGCAGTTCTTC. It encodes CASSYTGNNEQFF.

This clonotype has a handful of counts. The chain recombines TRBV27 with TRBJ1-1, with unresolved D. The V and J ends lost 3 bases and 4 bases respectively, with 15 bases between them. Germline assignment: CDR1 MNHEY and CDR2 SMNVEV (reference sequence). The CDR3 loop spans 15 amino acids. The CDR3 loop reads CASSFLGIYSTEAFF. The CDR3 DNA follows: TGTGCCAGCAGTTTTCTCGGGATATATTCCACTGAAGCTTTCTTT.

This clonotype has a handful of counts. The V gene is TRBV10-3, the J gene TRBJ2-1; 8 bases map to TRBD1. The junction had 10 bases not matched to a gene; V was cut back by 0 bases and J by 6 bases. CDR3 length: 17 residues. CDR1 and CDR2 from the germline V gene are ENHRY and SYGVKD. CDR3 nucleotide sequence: TGTGCCATCAGTGAGTCGAAATGGACAGGGTCGGCCAATGAGCAGTTCTTC. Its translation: CAISESKWTGSANEQFF.

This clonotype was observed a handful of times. The CDR3 region is CASSRLGTGGTEAFF. The CDR3 DNA is TGTGCCAGCAGCCGACTCGGGACAGGAGGCACTGAAGCTTTCTTT. The chain carries TRBV27 and TRBJ1-1; 8 positions agree with TRBD1. There are 15 residues in the CDR3. J gave up 4 bases and V 6 bases, and 10 bases lay outside the gene matches. Germline V gives CDR1 MNHEY, CDR2 SMNVEV (reference sequence).

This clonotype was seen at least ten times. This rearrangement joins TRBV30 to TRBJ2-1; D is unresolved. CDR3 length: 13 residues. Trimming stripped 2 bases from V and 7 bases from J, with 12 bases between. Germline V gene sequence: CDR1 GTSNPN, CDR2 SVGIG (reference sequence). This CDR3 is CAWSSSSINEQFF. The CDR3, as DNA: TGTGCCTGGAGTTCAAGTAGTATAAATGAGCAGTTCTTC.

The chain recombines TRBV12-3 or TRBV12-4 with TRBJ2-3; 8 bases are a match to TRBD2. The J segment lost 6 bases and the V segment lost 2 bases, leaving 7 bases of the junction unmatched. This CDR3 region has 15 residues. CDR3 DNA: TGTGCCAGCAGTTTAAGTAGCGGGGTGACCGATACGCAGTATTTT. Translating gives CASSLSSGVTDTQYF.

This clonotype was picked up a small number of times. The CDR3 loop reads CASSLQTSGTNYEQYF. The CDR3 region has the DNA TGTGCCAGCAGCCTCCAGACTAGCGGGACCAACTACGAGCAGTACTTC. This chain links TRBV7-2 with TRBJ2-7; 11 nucleotides align to TRBD2. CDR3 length: 16 amino acids. Germline CDR1 is SGHTA and CDR2 is FQGNSA. Trimming removed 5 bases from V and 3 bases from J; junction bases left unmatched: 9. Full variable domain (outside the CDR3, taken from reference TRBV7-2 and TRBJ2-7): GAGVSQSPSNKVTEKGKDVELRCDPISGHTALYWYRQSLGQGLEFLIYFQGNSAPDKSGLPSDRFSAERTGGSVSTLTIQRTQQEDSAVYLCASSLQTSGTNYEQYFGPGTRLTVT.

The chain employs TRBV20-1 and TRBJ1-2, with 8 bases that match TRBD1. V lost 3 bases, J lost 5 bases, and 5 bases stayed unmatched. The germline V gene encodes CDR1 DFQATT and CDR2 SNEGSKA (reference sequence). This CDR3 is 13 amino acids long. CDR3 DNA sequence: TGCAGTGCTAGGACGCAGGGGGCGTATGGCTACACCTTC. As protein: CSARTQGAYGYTF.

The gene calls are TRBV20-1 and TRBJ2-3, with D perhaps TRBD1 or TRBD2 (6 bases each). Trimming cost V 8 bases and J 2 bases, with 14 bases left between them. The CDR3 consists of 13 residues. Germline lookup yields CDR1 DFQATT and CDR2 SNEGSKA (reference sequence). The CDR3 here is CSYRRGFTDTQYF. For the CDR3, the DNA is TGCAGTTATCGGAGGGGGTTCACAGATACGCAGTATTTT.

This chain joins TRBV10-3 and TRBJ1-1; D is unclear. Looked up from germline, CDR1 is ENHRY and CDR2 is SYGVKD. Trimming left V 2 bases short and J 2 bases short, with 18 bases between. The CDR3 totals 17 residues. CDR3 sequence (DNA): TGTGCCATCAGTGAGGCCGAGGGAGGCTCGACTAACACTGAAGCTTTCTTT. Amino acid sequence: CAISEAEGGSTNTEAFF.

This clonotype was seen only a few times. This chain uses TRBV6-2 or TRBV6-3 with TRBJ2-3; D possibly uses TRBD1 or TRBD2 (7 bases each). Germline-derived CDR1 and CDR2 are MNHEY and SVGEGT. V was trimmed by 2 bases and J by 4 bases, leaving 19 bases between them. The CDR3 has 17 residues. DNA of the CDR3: TGTGCCAGCAGTTACGGCAGGGGGGGCCGTTTCGCAGATACGCAGTATTTT. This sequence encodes CASSYGRGGRFADTQYF.

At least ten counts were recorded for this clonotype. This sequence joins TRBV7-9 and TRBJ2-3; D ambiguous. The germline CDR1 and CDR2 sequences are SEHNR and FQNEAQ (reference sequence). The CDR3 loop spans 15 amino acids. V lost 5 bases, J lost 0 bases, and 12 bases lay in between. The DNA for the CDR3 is TGTGCCAGCAGCCCTTCCTCGGTTAGCACAGATACGCAGTATTTT. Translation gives CASSPSSVSTDTQYF.

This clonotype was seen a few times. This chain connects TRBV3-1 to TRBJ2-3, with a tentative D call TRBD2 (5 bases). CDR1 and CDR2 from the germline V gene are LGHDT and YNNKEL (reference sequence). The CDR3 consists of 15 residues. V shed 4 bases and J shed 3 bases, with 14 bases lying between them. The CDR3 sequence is CASSPGGDGTDTQYF. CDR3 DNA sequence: TGTGCCAGCAGCCCTGGAGGTGATGGTACAGATACGCAGTATTTT.

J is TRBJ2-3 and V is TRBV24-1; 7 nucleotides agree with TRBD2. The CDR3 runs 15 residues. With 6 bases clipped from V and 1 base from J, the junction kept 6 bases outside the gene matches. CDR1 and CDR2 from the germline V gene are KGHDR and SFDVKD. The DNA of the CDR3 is TGTGCCACCAGTAGGGCAAGCGGGGGCACAGATACGCAGTATTTT. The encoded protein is CATSRASGGTDTQYF.

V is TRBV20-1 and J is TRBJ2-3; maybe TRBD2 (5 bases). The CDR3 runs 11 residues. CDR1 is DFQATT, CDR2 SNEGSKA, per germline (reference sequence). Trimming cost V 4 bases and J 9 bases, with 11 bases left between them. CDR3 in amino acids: CSAKKADTQYF. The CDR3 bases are TGCAGTGCTAAGAAAGCGGACACGCAGTATTTT.

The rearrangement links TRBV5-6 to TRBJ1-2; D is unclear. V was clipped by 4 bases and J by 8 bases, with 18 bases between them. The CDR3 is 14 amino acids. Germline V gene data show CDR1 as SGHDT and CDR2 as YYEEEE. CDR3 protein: CASSPLSRAQGYTF. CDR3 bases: TGTGCCAGCAGCCCCTTGTCTAGGGCGCAGGGCTACACCTTC.

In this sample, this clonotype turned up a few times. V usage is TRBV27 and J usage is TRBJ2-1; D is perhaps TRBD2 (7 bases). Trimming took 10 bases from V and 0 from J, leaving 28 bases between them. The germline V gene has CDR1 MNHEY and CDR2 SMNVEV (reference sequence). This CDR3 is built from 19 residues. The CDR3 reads CATGGRGPLPLSSYNEQFF. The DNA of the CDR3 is TGTGCCACCGGAGGGCGGGGGCCTCTTCCTTTAAGCTCCTACAATGAGCAGTTCTTC.

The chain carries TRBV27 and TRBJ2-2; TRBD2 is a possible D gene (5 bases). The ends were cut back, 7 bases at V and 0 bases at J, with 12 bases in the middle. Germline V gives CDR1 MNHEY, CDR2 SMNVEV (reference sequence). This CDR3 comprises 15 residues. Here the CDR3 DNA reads TGTGCCAGCACGGCCGCGGGTACGAACACCGGGGAGCTGTTTTTT. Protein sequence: CASTAAGTNTGELFF.